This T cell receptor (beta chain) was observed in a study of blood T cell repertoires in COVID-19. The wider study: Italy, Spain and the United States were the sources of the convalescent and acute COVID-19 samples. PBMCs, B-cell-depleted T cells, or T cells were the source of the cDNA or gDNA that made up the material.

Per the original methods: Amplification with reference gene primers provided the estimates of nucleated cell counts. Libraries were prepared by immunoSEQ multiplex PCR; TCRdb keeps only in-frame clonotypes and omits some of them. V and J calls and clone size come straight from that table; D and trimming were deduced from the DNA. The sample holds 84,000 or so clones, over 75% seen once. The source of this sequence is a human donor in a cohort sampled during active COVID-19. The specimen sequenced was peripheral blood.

This chain's CDR3 is CASSLNSGNYQETQYF. The CDR3 DNA reads TGTGCCAGCAGCTTAAATAGCGGTAACTACCAAGAGACCCAGTACTTC. The chain carries TRBV7-8 and TRBJ2-5, with TRBD2 as a possible D gene (6 bases). Trimming removed 2 bases at V and 0 bases at J, with 13 bases between. Germline V CDR1 and CDR2: SGHVS, FQNEAQ. CDR3 length equals 16 residues.